These T cell receptor beta chains were read from a single sample in a study of cytotoxic CD8 clonotypes in ibrutinib-treated CLL. The method was immunoSEQ multiplex PCR; TCRdb's version includes in-frame clones alone and lacks a portion of them. The sample includes approximately 100,000 clones, under 70% seen only once; the top ten take roughly 35%. The input for sequencing was PBMCs, taken after 24 months of ibrutinib treatment. These receptors were obtained from a human donor with chronic lymphocytic leukemia. CDR3s include the opening cysteine and the closing phenylalanine or tryptophan. Each record gives: J gene, clone size, V gene, D gene, CDR3 DNA, CDR3 protein. D genes are given only for firm matches. The size entry is marked missing in some rows and otherwise reads once, few, many or a size class.

TRBJ2-7	few	TRBV6-1	TRBD2	TGTGCCAGCAGTTCGGGGGGGCTTTTGGGCCAGCAGTACTTC	CASSSGGLLGQQYF
TRBJ2-5	few	TRBV9	TRBD2	TGTGCCAGCAGCGTAGCCCCTAGCGGGGGGAGTCAAGAGACCCAGTACTTC	CASSVAPSGGSQETQYF
TRBJ2-5	once	TRBV28	NA	TGTGCCAGCACCGGGGGCTCCCAAGAGACCCAGTACTTC	CASTGGSQETQYF
TRBJ2-3	NA	TRBV5-1	NA	TGCGCCAGCAGCTTGCAGGGCTCCGGCGGTGATACGCAGTATTTT	CASSLQGSGGDTQYF
TRBJ2-3	NA	TRBV25-1	TRBD1	TGTGCCAGCAGTGAATCGGGACAGGAGGCTCGTTCCACAGATACGCAGTATTTT	CASSESGQEARSTDTQYF
TRBJ2-7	NA	TRBV29-1	NA	TGCAGCGCACTGATTTCCTACGAGCAGTACTTC	CSALISYEQYF
TRBJ2-7	few	TRBV4-3	NA	TGCGCCAGCAGCCAAGAACGGAGCTACGAGCAGTACTTC	CASSQERSYEQYF
TRBJ2-3	few	TRBV9	NA	TGTGCCAGCAGCGTAGGAGGTTCGTTTAATACGCAGTATTTT	CASSVGGSFNTQYF
TRBJ1-2	NA	TRBV4-1	NA	TGCGCCAGCAGCCAACAGGGAAACTATGGCTACACCTTC	CASSQQGNYGYTF
TRBJ1-1	NA	TRBV5-8	NA	TGTGCCAGCAACCACGGAGGGAGCACTGAAGCTTTCTTT	CASNHGGSTEAFF
TRBJ1-6	NA	TRBV4-2	NA	TGTGCCAGCAGCGAAGTGTCCTATAATTCACCCCTCCACTTT	CASSEVSYNSPLHF
TRBJ1-1	few	TRBV5-1	NA	TGCGCCAGCAGCTTGGCGTTACAGGCTGAAGCTTTCTTT	CASSLALQAEAFF
TRBJ2-3	NA	TRBV28	NA	TGTGCCATCGCCGAGGGGGGGGGCACAGATACGCAGTATTTT	CAIAEGGGTDTQYF
TRBJ1-1	NA	TRBV30	NA	TGTGCCTGGAGTGTACAGGAAGCTTTCTTT	CAWSVQEAFF
TRBJ2-7	NA	TRBV11-1	TRBD1	TGTGCCAGCAGCGGAATCCTCGACAGGGTCTACGAGCAGTACTTC	CASSGILDRVYEQYF
TRBJ2-6	NA	TRBV5-1	NA	TGCGCCAGTCGCACAGGGTCCGGGGCCAACGTCCTGACTTTC	CASRTGSGANVLTF
TRBJ2-3	many	TRBV27	TRBD2	TGTGCCAGCAGTTTTCGTACTAGCGGCACAGATACGCAGTATTTT	CASSFRTSGTDTQYF
TRBJ2-2	NA	TRBV4-2	NA	TGTGCCAGCAGCCAAGATAGCCAGGCCGCGAACACCGGGGAGCTGTTTTTT	CASSQDSQAANTGELFF
TRBJ2-2	NA	TRBV28	NA	TGTGCCAGCAGTCCTCCGGGCCCCGGCGCGAGGGAGCTGTTTTTT	CASSPPGPGARELFF
TRBJ2-7	few	TRBV28	TRBD2	TGTGCCAGCAGTCTCATCGGGGGGGCGAATGGGAATAACGAGCAGTACTTC	CASSLIGGANGNNEQYF
TRBJ2-5	few	TRBV7-9	NA	TGTGCCAGCAGCTCCAGGGGGAGGGAGACCCAGTACTTC	CASSSRGRETQYF
TRBJ2-1	NA	TRBV7-2	TRBD1	TGTGCCAGCAGGACAGGGGGCCATGAGCAGTTCTTC	CASRTGGHEQFF
TRBJ2-7	NA	TRBV19	NA	TGTGCCAGCTCGAACAGGGCCAGACCCTACGAGCAGTACTTC	CASSNRARPYEQYF
TRBJ2-1	few	TRBV14	NA	TGTGCCAGCAGCCCCTCCCGCTCCTACAATGAGCAGTTCTTC	CASSPSRSYNEQFF
TRBJ2-1	once	TRBV9	TRBD2	TGTGCCAGCAGCGTTATAGCGGGGAAAAGTAATGAGCAGTTCTTC	CASSVIAGKSNEQFF
TRBJ1-6	NA	TRBV9	NA	TGTGCCAGCAGCGTCGGGGCGGGTTATAATTCACCCCTCCACTTT	CASSVGAGYNSPLHF
TRBJ1-2	few	TRBV18	TRBD1	TGTGCCAGCTCACCATCACAGGACAGGGTTGAGGGCTACACCTTC	CASSPSQDRVEGYTF
TRBJ2-6	NA	TRBV7-2	NA	TGTGCCAGCACGACCAGCTCTGGGGCCAACGTCCTGACTTTC	CASTTSSGANVLTF
TRBJ1-5	NA	TRBV6-5	NA	TGTGCCAGCAGTTACGGGCAGGGAAGCAATCAGCCCCAGCATTTT	CASSYGQGSNQPQHF
TRBJ2-2	NA	TRBV7-3	TRBD1	TGTGCCAGCACCCTGGGAGACAGGGGGCGCACCGGGGAGCTGTTTTTT	CASTLGDRGRTGELFF
TRBJ2-7	few	TRBV27	NA	TGTGCCAGCACCACCGGGACTGGGCTGCGAGAGCAGTACTTC	CASTTGTGLREQYF